Listed below are T cell receptor beta chains from one sample, sequenced in a study of T cells in Graves' hyperthyroidism and ophthalmopathy. A single record per CDR3 protein comes from TCRdb applying MiXCR to the multiplex PCR reads. The sample contains 700,000 to 850,000 distinct CDR3 sequences, 30% to 40% of which appear only once. The sample taken for sequencing was blood. The receptor set was obtained from a woman in her 40s with Graves' hyperthyroidism. The CDR3 runs from the conserved cysteine through the conserved F or W. The D gene is left open where the match is weak. A clone size is listed for some rows: how often the clone was seen (once, few, many), or a class if it is expanded.

length: 20
V: TRBV20-1
size: .
D: .
J: TRBJ2-7
DNA: TGCAGTGCCAAGTTCATTGAGACTCCGAGTCCCGGGGGCCTCTCCTACGAGCAGTACTTC
CDR3: CSAKFIETPSPGGLSYEQYF

length: 13
V: TRBV10-3
size: .
D: .
J: TRBJ2-7
DNA: TGTGCCATCAGTGGATTTGATCCCTACGAGCAGTACTTC
CDR3: CAISGFDPYEQYF

length: 16
V: TRBV9
size: .
D: .
J: TRBJ2-7
DNA: TGTGCCAGCAGCGTAGAAGGGGCAGGTATCCCCTACGAGCAGTACTTC
CDR3: CASSVEGAGIPYEQYF

length: 20
V: TRBV7-3
size: few
D: .
J: TRBJ2-6
DNA: TGCGCCAGCAGCCTCACACCTCAGCGGCAAATTCCCTCTGGGGCCAACGTCCTGACTTTC
CDR3: CASSLTPQRQIPSGANVLTF

length: 14
V: TRBV7-2
size: many
D: TRBD1
J: TRBJ1-2
DNA: TGTGCCAGCTCACCTCAGACAGGGAACTATGGCTACACCTTC
CDR3: CASSPQTGNYGYTF

length: 13
V: TRBV7-9
size: .
D: .
J: TRBJ1-1
DNA: TGTGCCAGCAGTTTTCGAGCCCGGCTTGAAGCTTTCTTT
CDR3: CASSFRARLEAFF

length: 15
V: TRBV10-3
size: .
D: .
J: TRBJ1-4
DNA: TGTGCCATCAGTGAGCTCCGGGACGGTAATGAAAAACTGTTTTTT
CDR3: CAISELRDGNEKLFF

length: 12
V: TRBV7-3
size: .
D: .
J: TRBJ2-7
DNA: TGTGCCAGCAGCTACCGTGGTAGCGAGCAGTACTTC
CDR3: CASSYRGSEQYF

length: 14
V: TRBV12-3/TRBV12-4
size: .
D: TRBD1
J: TRBJ1-1
DNA: TGTGCCAGCAGTAGACAGGGGCAGGCCACTGAAGCTTTCTTT
CDR3: CASSRQGQATEAFF

length: 15
V: TRBV7-2
size: .
D: TRBD2
J: TRBJ2-1
DNA: TGTGCCAGCAGCTTAGCGGGACTAGTTTCCAATGAGCAGTTCTTC
CDR3: CASSLAGLVSNEQFF

length: 13
V: TRBV10-3
size: many
D: .
J: TRBJ1-1
DNA: TGTGCCAGCCGCCTGGACGGGAACACTGAAGCTTTCTTT
CDR3: CASRLDGNTEAFF

length: 14
V: TRBV24-1
size: .
D: TRBD2
J: TRBJ2-3
DNA: TGTGCCACCGGGTCGGGAGGGCCCGCAGATACGCAGTATTTT
CDR3: CATGSGGPADTQYF

length: 12
V: TRBV12-5
size: .
D: .
J: TRBJ2-2
DNA: TGTGCTAGTGGCCGGGGGTTCGGGGAGCTGTTTTTT
CDR3: CASGRGFGELFF

length: 16
V: TRBV15
size: .
D: TRBD1
J: TRBJ1-6
DNA: TGTGCCACCAGCAGAGATGGGGACAGGGGTAATTCACCCCTCCACTTT
CDR3: CATSRDGDRGNSPLHF

length: 15
V: TRBV3-1
size: few
D: .
J: TRBJ2-7
DNA: TGTGCCAGCAGCCAAGGGACAGAGAGGATCTACGAGCAGTACTTC
CDR3: CASSQGTERIYEQYF

length: 14
V: TRBV7-3
size: .
D: .
J: TRBJ2-1
DNA: TGTGCCAGCAGCTCCGAACCTCACTACAATGAGCAGTTCTTC
CDR3: CASSSEPHYNEQFF

length: 16
V: TRBV12-3/TRBV12-4
size: .
D: TRBD1
J: TRBJ2-2
DNA: TGTGCCAGCAGTCCCGGGACAGGGTGGAACACCGGGGAGCTGTTTTTT
CDR3: CASSPGTGWNTGELFF

length: 13
V: TRBV12-3/TRBV12-4
size: many
D: .
J: TRBJ1-1
DNA: TGTGCCAGCAGTTCCCATGAGGATACTGAAGCTTTCTTT
CDR3: CASSSHEDTEAFF

length: 13
V: TRBV20-1
size: many
D: .
J: TRBJ2-5
DNA: TGCAGTGCTCCTTCGGGACAAATGGAGACCCAGTACTTC
CDR3: CSAPSGQMETQYF

length: 14
V: TRBV10-3
size: .
D: .
J: TRBJ1-3
DNA: TGTGCCATCAGTGATACAGGATCTGGAAACACCATATATTTT
CDR3: CAISDTGSGNTIYF

length: 14
V: TRBV6-5
size: few
D: .
J: TRBJ1-1
DNA: TGTGCCAGCACCTCCAGGCTCATGAACACTGAAGCTTTCTTT
CDR3: CASTSRLMNTEAFF

length: 15
V: TRBV11-2
size: .
D: .
J: TRBJ2-3
DNA: TGTGCCAGCAGCAAAGGCGGGCAGAGCACAGATACGCAGTATTTT
CDR3: CASSKGGQSTDTQYF

length: 15
V: TRBV6-5
size: .
D: .
J: TRBJ2-7
DNA: TGTGCCAGCAGTTGGGCAACGGGACCGGATTACGAGCAGTACTTC
CDR3: CASSWATGPDYEQYF

length: 12
V: TRBV10-3
size: .
D: .
J: TRBJ2-3
DNA: TGTGCCATGGCGGACAGTGCCGATACGCAGTATTTT
CDR3: CAMADSADTQYF

length: 15
V: TRBV2
size: .
D: .
J: TRBJ1-1
DNA: TGTGCCAGCAGCCTCAGGGCCGGGTCAGGCACTGAAGCTTTCTTT
CDR3: CASSLRAGSGTEAFF

length: 18
V: TRBV25-1
size: few
D: TRBD1
J: TRBJ1-1
DNA: TGTGCCAGCAGTGAATATTGGTTGGGGGAGGGGGCCGGCACTGAAGCTTTCTTT
CDR3: CASSEYWLGEGAGTEAFF

length: 16
V: TRBV15
size: many
D: TRBD2
J: TRBJ2-5
DNA: TGTGCCACCAGCAGAGATGCTAGCGGGTACCAAGAGACCCAGTACTTC
CDR3: CATSRDASGYQETQYF

length: 14
V: TRBV10-3
size: .
D: .
J: TRBJ1-5
DNA: TGTGCCAGCAGTAACCCAAACAGGGAGAAGCCCCAGCATTTT
CDR3: CASSNPNREKPQHF

length: 13
V: TRBV5-1
size: many
D: TRBD1
J: TRBJ1-1
DNA: TGCGCCAGCAGCCAGACAGGGCCCACTGAAGCTTTCTTT
CDR3: CASSQTGPTEAFF

length: 14
V: TRBV10-3
size: .
D: .
J: TRBJ2-2
DNA: TGTGCCACCAGTGATTTCAGATTGGCCGGGGAGCTGTTTTTT
CDR3: CATSDFRLAGELFF

length: 16
V: TRBV7-8
size: many
D: TRBD1
J: TRBJ1-6
DNA: TGTGCCAGCAGCTTAGGACAGGGGGCCTATAATTCACCCCTCCACTTT
CDR3: CASSLGQGAYNSPLHF

length: 13
V: TRBV2
size: many
D: .
J: TRBJ1-2
DNA: TGTGCCAGCAGTGCGGACAGTTTCAGTGGCTACACCTTC
CDR3: CASSADSFSGYTF

length: 15
V: TRBV29-1
size: many
D: TRBD1
J: TRBJ2-7
DNA: TGCAGCGTCCGAGAGACAGGGGTATCATCCTACGAGCAGTACTTC
CDR3: CSVRETGVSSYEQYF

length: 11
V: TRBV2
size: .
D: .
J: TRBJ1-5
DNA: TGTGCCAGCAGTGCTTTCGAGACCCAGCATTTT
CDR3: CASSAFETQHF

length: 13
V: TRBV20-1
size: .
D: .
J: TRBJ2-7
DNA: TGCAGTGCTAAGTTAGCGGAACCCTACGAGCAGTACTTC
CDR3: CSAKLAEPYEQYF

length: 13
V: TRBV7-8
size: .
D: TRBD1
J: TRBJ1-2
DNA: TGTGCCAGCAGCACCCGGACAGGGGGCGGCTACACCTTC
CDR3: CASSTRTGGGYTF

length: 14
V: TRBV7-9
size: many
D: TRBD1
J: TRBJ2-7
DNA: TGTGCCAGCAGCCGGGGACAGGGGGCAGAAGAGCAGTACTTC
CDR3: CASSRGQGAEEQYF

length: 15
V: TRBV7-9
size: few
D: .
J: TRBJ1-1
DNA: TGTGCCAGCAGCTATCTATCACAGGGACCCACTGAAGCTTTCTTT
CDR3: CASSYLSQGPTEAFF

length: 17
V: TRBV19
size: many
D: .
J: TRBJ1-6
DNA: TGTGCCAGTAGTATTTCCGAGAAAATGAAGGGTTACTCACCCCTCCACTTT
CDR3: CASSISEKMKGYSPLHF

length: 21
V: TRBV6-2/TRBV6-3
size: .
D: .
J: TRBJ1-5
DNA: TGTGCCAGCAGGTCGGGCCCTTCTCTCGGGACAAGACGACATAGCAATCAGCCCCAGCATTTT
CDR3: CASRSGPSLGTRRHSNQPQHF

length: 17
V: TRBV19
size: few
D: .
J: TRBJ1-2
DNA: TGTGCCAGTAGGCCCAACCAAGTCCCCTTGGTCGTGTATGGCTACACCTTC
CDR3: CASRPNQVPLVVYGYTF

length: 12
V: TRBV20-1
size: .
D: TRBD1
J: TRBJ1-1
DNA: TGCAGTGCTAGTAAACAGGGGCGGCAAGCTTTCTTT
CDR3: CSASKQGRQAFF

length: 16
V: TRBV15
size: few
D: .
J: TRBJ1-2
DNA: TGTGCCACCAGCAGAGATCTCGGCCAGGCCAACTATGGCTGCACCTTC
CDR3: CATSRDLGQANYGCTF

length: 12
V: TRBV10-3
size: .
D: .
J: TRBJ1-1
DNA: TGTGCCATCAGTGAGGCCAGGGATGAAGCTTTCTTT
CDR3: CAISEARDEAFF

length: 16
V: TRBV7-2
size: once
D: TRBD1
J: TRBJ1-5
DNA: TGTGCCAGCAGCTTGAGGACAGGGTCGAGCAATCAGCCCCAGCATTTT
CDR3: CASSLRTGSSNQPQHF

length: 15
V: TRBV20-1
size: few
D: TRBD1
J: TRBJ1-1
DNA: TGCAGTGCTAGAGTCGCCGGGACAGACCTTACTGAAGCTTTCTTT
CDR3: CSARVAGTDLTEAFF

length: 15
V: TRBV24-1
size: .
D: TRBD1
J: TRBJ2-7
DNA: TGTGCCAGCAGTTCCCTTAGGGACAGGAGCTACGAGCAGTACTTC
CDR3: CASSSLRDRSYEQYF

length: 15
V: TRBV7-2
size: .
D: .
J: TRBJ2-2
DNA: TGTGCCAGCAGCCCCGGACGAGCGGGCACCGGGGAGCTGTTTTTT
CDR3: CASSPGRAGTGELFF

length: 11
V: TRBV6-2/TRBV6-3
size: few
D: .
J: TRBJ1-1
DNA: TGTGCCAGCAGCAATGCCAGGGTAGCTTTCTTT
CDR3: CASSNARVAFF